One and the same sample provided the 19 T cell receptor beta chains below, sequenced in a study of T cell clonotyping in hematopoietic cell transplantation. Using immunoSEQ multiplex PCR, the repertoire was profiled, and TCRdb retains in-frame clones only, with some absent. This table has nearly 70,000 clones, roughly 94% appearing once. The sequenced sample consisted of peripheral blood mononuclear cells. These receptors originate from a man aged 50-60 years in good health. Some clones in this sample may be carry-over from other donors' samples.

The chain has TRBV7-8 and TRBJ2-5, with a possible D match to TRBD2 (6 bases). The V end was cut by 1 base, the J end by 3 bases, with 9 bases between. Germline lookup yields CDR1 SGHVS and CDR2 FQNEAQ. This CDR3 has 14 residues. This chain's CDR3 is CASSLERTKETQYF. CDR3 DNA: TGTGCCAGCAGCTTAGAACGGACTAAAGAGACCCAGTACTTC.

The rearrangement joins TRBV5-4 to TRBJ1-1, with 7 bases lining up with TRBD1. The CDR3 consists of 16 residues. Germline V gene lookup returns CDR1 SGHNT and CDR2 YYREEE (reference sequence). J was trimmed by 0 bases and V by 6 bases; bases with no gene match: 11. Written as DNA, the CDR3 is TGTGCCAGCACTCGGAAGGGGGCAGAAATGAACACTGAAGCTTTCTTT. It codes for CASTRKGAEMNTEAFF. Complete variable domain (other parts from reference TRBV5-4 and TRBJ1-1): ETGVTQSPTHLIKTRGQQVTLRCSSQSGHNTVSWYQQALGQGPQFIFQYYREEENGRGNFPPRFSGLQFPNYSSELNVNALELDDSALYLCASTRKGAEMNTEAFFGQGTRLTVV.

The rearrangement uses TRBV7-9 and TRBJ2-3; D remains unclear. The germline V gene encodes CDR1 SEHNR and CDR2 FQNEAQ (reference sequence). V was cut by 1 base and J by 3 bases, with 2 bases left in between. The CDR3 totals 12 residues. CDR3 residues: CASSLGTDTQYF. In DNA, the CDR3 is TGTGCCAGCAGCTTAGGTACAGATACGCAGTATTTT. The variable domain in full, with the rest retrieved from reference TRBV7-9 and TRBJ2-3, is DTGVSQNPRHKITKRGQNVTFRCDPISEHNRLYWYRQTLGQGPEFLTYFQNEAQLEKSRLLSDRFSAERPKGSFSTLEIQRTEQGDSAMYLCASSLGTDTQYFGPGTRLTVL.

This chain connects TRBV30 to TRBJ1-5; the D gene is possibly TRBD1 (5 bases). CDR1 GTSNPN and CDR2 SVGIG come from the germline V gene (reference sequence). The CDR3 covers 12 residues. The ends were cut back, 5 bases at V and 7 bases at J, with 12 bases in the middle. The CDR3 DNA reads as TGTGCCTGGGACAGTCACTTCCAGCCCCAGCATTTT. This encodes CAWDSHFQPQHF.

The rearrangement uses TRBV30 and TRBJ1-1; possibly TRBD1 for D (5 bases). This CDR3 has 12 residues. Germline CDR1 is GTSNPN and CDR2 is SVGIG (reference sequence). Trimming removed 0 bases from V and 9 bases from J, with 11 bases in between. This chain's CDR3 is CAWSVGRAQAFF. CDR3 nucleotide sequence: TGTGCCTGGAGTGTGGGCAGGGCCCAAGCTTTCTTT.

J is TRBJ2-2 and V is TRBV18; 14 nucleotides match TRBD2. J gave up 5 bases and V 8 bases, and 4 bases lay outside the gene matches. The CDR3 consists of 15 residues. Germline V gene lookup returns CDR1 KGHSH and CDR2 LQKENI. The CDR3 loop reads CASRLAGGTTGELFF. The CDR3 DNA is TGTGCCAGCCGACTAGCGGGAGGGACGACCGGGGAGCTGTTTTTT.

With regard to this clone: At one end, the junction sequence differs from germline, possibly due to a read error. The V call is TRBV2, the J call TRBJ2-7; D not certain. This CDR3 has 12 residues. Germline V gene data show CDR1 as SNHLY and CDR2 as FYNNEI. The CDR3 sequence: CASREDIPGRYF. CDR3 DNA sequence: TGTGCCAGCAGGGAAGACATTCCAGGACGGTACTTC.

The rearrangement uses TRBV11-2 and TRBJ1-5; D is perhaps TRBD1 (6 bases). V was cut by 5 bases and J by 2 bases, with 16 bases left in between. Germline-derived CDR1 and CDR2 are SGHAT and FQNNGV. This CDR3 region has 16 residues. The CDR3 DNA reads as TGTGCCAGCAGCCAAGGGACAACGGGAGGCAATCAGCCCCAGCATTTT. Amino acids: CASSQGTTGGNQPQHF.

This CDR3 is CSALRTTLEYF. The CDR3 DNA reads as TGCAGTGCTCTACGGACCACACTGGAGTACTTC. V usage is TRBV20-1 and J usage is TRBJ2-5; D not resolved. Germline V gene lookup returns CDR1 DFQATT and CDR2 SNEGSKA (reference sequence). The germline V and J ends were trimmed by 5 bases and 12 bases, with 16 bases remaining between them. CDR3 size: 11 residues.

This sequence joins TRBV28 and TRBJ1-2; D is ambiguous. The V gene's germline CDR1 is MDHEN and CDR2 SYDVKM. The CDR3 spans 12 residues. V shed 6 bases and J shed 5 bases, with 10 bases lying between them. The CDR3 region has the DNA TGTGCCAGCAGAAACCCCCCGTATGGCTACACCTTC. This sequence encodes CASRNPPYGYTF.

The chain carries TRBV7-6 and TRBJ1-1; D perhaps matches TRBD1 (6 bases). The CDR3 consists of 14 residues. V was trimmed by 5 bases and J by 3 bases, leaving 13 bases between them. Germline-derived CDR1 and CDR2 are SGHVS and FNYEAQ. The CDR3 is CASSERGRYTEAFF. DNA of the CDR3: TGTGCCAGCAGCGAAAGGGGGAGGTACACTGAAGCTTTCTTT. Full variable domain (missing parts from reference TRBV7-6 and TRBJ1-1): GAGVSQSPRYKVTKRGQDVALRCDPISGHVSLYWYRQALGQGPEFLTYFNYEAQQDKSGLPNDRFSAERPEGSISTLTIQRTEQRDSAMYRCASSERGRYTEAFFGQGTRLTVV.

The CDR3 sequence: CASRRDRNNYGYTF. CDR3 nucleotide sequence: TGTGCCAGCAGAAGGGACAGGAACAACTATGGCTACACCTTC. The chain uses TRBV2 and TRBJ1-2; 8 nucleotides line up with TRBD1. After removal of 6 bases from V and 2 bases from J, the junction contained 5 bases not matched to a gene. CDR3 length: 14 residues. Germline CDR1 and CDR2: SNHLY and FYNNEI.

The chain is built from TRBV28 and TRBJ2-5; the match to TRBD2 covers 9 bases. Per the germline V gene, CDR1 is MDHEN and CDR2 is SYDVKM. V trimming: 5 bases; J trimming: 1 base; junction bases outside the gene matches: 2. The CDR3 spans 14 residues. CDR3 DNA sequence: TGTGCCAGCAGTAGCGGGGGGCCCCAAGAGACCCAGTACTTC. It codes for CASSSGGPQETQYF.

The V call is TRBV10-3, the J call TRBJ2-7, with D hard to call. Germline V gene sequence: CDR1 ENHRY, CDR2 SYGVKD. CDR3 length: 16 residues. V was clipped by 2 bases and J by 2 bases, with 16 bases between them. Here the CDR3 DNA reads TGTGCCATCAGTGAGGCCGCGTCCGGTCCTACCTACGAGCAGTACTTC. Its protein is CAISEAASGPTYEQYF.

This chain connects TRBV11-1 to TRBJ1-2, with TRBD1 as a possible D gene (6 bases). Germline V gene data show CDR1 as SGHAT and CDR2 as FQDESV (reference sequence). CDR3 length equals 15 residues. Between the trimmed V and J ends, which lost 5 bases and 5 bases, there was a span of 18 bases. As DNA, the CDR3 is TGTGCCAGCAGCCCTGAGGGGGGCGGATGGTATGGCTACACCTTC. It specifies CASSPEGGGWYGYTF.

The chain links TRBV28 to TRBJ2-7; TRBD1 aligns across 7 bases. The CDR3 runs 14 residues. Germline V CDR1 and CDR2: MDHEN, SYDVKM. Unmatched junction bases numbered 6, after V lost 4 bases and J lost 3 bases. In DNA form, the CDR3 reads TGTGCCAGCAGTTCACCCGGGACAGACTACGAGCAGTACTTC. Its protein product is CASSSPGTDYEQYF.

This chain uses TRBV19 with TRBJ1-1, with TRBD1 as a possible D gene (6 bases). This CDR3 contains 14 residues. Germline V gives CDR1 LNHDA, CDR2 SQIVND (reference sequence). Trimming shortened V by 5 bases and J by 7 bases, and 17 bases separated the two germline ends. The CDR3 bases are TGTGCCAGTAGTCCCCAGGCGGGGGCCGGTGAAGCTTTCTTT. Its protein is CASSPQAGAGEAFF.

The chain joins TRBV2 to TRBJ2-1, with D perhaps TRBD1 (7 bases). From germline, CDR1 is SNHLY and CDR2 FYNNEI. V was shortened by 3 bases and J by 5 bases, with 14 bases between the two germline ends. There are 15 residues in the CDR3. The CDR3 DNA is TGTGCCAGCAGTGAGGAGGGGGCGGCTAACAATGAGCAGTTCTTC. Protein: CASSEEGAANNEQFF.

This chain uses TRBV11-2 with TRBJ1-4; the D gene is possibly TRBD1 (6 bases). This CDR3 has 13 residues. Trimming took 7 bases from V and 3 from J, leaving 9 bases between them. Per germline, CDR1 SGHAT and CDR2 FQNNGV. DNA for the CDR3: TGTGCCAGCAACAGGGTGGCTAATGAAAAACTGTTTTTT. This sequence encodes CASNRVANEKLFF.